Listed here are 16 T cell receptor beta chains from one sample, sequenced in a study of OX40 agonist ivuxolimab in advanced cancers. Some clones are missing from TCRdb's copy, which holds only in-frame ones; the method was immunoSEQ multiplex PCR. The repertoire holds some 100,000 clones, 84% seen once, with around 5.5% in the top ten. Sample: CD4+ or CD8+ T cells sorted from blood, taken in a trial of the OX40 agonist ivuxolimab. The receptors stem from an adult with an advanced solid tumor such as melanoma, head and neck, liver or kidney cancer.

In its sample, this clone was seen a few times. V usage is TRBV12-5 and J usage is TRBJ2-3, with D perhaps matching TRBD1 (6 bases). The CDR3 length is 19 residues. Germline loops: CDR1 LGHNT, CDR2 FRNRAP. V lost 5 bases, J lost 0 bases, and 24 bases lay in between. CDR3 region: CASGSEPGHTLGSTDTQYF. The CDR3 coding sequence is TGTGCTAGTGGTAGCGAACCGGGACACACGCTCGGTAGCACAGATACGCAGTATTTT.

The J gene is TRBJ2-5, the V gene TRBV11-2, with 10 bases aligning to TRBD2. V gave up 2 bases and J gave up 9 bases; unmatched junction bases: 9. The CDR3 sequence is 15 residues long. The germline gives CDR1 SGHAT, CDR2 FQNNGV. As DNA, the CDR3 is TGTGCCAGCAGCTTATTGGCTAGCGGGAGTAGGGCCCAGTACTTC. Amino acids: CASSLLASGSRAQYF.

The CDR3 here is CASSREFGQGNTGELFF. CDR3 nucleotide sequence: TGTGCCAGCAGCCGTGAATTTGGACAGGGGAACACCGGGGAGCTGTTTTTT. The rearrangement joins TRBV7-8 to TRBJ2-2; 8 bases fit TRBD1. V was clipped by 5 bases and J by 1 base; unmatched bases: 9. The germline CDR1 and CDR2 sequences are SGHVS and FQNEAQ. This CDR3 contains 17 residues.

V is TRBV12-5 and J is TRBJ2-1, with TRBD2 as a possible D gene (6 bases). V shed 2 bases and J shed 0 bases, with 8 bases lying between them. Germline CDR1 is LGHNT and CDR2 is FRNRAP. The CDR3 consists of 15 residues. Here the CDR3 reads CASGLTTSSYNEQFF. The DNA of the CDR3 is TGTGCTAGTGGTTTGACGACTAGCTCCTACAATGAGCAGTTCTTC.

The table lists this clone with a count of one. This sequence joins TRBV5-1 and TRBJ2-7; no clear D gene. V gave up 5 bases and J gave up 4 bases, with 16 bases separating them. Germline assignment: CDR1 SGHRS and CDR2 YFSETQ. The CDR3 consists of 14 residues. CDR3: CASSLPSVWYEQYF. CDR3 DNA: TGCGCCAGCAGTTTACCGTCGGTTTGGTACGAGCAGTACTTC.

The CDR3 region has the DNA TGTGCCAGCAGTGTCGAACCGAACACTGAAGCTTTCTTT. Its protein is CASSVEPNTEAFF. The chain recombines TRBV6-4 with TRBJ1-1; no clear D gene. CDR1 is MRHNA, CDR2 SNTAGT, per germline. This CDR3 contains 13 residues. V lost 4 bases and J 1 base, leaving 7 bases between the germline ends.

The CDR3 coding sequence is TGTGCCAGCAGCTACAGGGAACCAACTAATGAAAAACTGTTTTTT. Translating gives CASSYREPTNEKLFF. The chain couples TRBV7-9 to TRBJ1-4; D may be TRBD1 (6 bases). This CDR3 comprises 15 residues. Trimming pared 4 bases from V and 0 bases from J, leaving 9 bases between. Germline CDR1 and CDR2: SEHNR and FQNEAQ (reference sequence).

This CDR3 is CASSLTSEGTDTQYF. As DNA, the CDR3 is TGCGCCAGCAGCTTGACTAGCGAGGGCACAGATACGCAGTATTTT. The J gene is TRBJ2-3, the V gene TRBV5-1; 7 nucleotides align to TRBD2. Germline CDR1 SGHRS, CDR2 YFSETQ. V shed 1 base and J 1 base; nucleotides not matched to a gene: 3. CDR3 length: 15 residues.

This chain connects TRBV12-5 to TRBJ2-2; no clear D. The CDR3 is made up of 16 amino acids. V dropped 2 bases and J dropped 4 bases, with 14 bases sitting between them. Germline CDR1 is LGHNT and CDR2 is FRNRAP. The CDR3: CASGLQGRVPTGELFF. CDR3 DNA sequence: TGTGCTAGTGGTTTGCAAGGCCGGGTTCCCACCGGGGAGCTGTTTTTT.

This rearrangement joins TRBV9 to TRBJ1-1; a possible D gene is TRBD1 (6 bases). CDR1 SGDLS and CDR2 YYNGEE come from the germline V gene. The CDR3 is 16 amino acids. Trimming took off 0 bases at V and 0 bases at J, with 12 bases between the two ends. The CDR3 DNA reads as TGTGCCAGCAGCGTAGGAACGGGACACTTGAACACTGAAGCTTTCTTT. Protein product: CASSVGTGHLNTEAFF.

The CDR3 DNA is TGTGCCAGCAGTGGGCTCGGGGCTGGGGCCAACGTCCTGACTTTC. This encodes CASSGLGAGANVLTF. V is TRBV6-1 and J is TRBJ2-6; tentatively, D is TRBD2 (5 bases). Trimming left V 4 bases short and J 2 bases short, with 9 bases between. CDR1 and CDR2 (germline): MNHNS, SASEGT. CDR3 length equals 15 residues.

The rearrangement links TRBV5-1 to TRBJ2-7; 9 bases fit TRBD1. The CDR3 totals 15 residues. Germline CDR1 reads SGHRS; CDR2 reads YFSETQ. With 4 bases clipped from V and 6 bases from J, the junction kept 11 bases outside the gene matches. The CDR3 protein is CASSRGRGQGSEQYF. CDR3 nucleotides: TGCGCCAGCAGCCGGGGGAGGGGACAGGGAAGCGAGCAGTACTTC.

This clone was found once. The DNA for the CDR3 is TGTGCCAGCTCACCACGGAGCGGGGGTAGCACAGATACGCAGTATTTT. Its translation is CASSPRSGGSTDTQYF. The chain recombines TRBV18 with TRBJ2-3; 8 bases match TRBD2. The V gene's germline CDR1 is KGHSH and CDR2 LQKENI. Losses at the gene ends were 1 base for V and 0 bases for J; bases not matched to a gene: 3. The CDR3 is made up of 16 amino acids.

The chain links TRBV9 to TRBJ1-3; 8 nucleotides agree with TRBD1. Germline V CDR1 and CDR2: SGDLS, YYNGEE. This CDR3 is 17 amino acids long. J gave up 0 bases and V 0 bases, and 5 bases lay outside the gene matches. The CDR3 loop reads CASSVEQGGFSGNTIYF. The CDR3 bases are TGTGCCAGCAGCGTAGAACAGGGGGGATTCTCTGGAAACACCATATATTTT.

The chain joins TRBV5-6 to TRBJ2-3, with 11 bases that match TRBD2. This CDR3 is 14 amino acids long. Germline lookup yields CDR1 SGHDT and CDR2 YYEEEE. V shed 4 bases, J shed 4 bases, and the junction held 2 bases outside the gene matches. CDR3 protein: CASSSSGRADTQYF. The CDR3 bases are TGTGCCAGCAGCAGTAGCGGGAGGGCAGATACGCAGTATTTT.

This sequence joins TRBV7-9 and TRBJ1-1; tentatively, D is TRBD1 (5 bases). Trimming left V 2 bases short and J 7 bases short, with 23 bases between. CDR1 and CDR2 from the germline V gene are SEHNR and FQNEAQ (reference sequence). This CDR3 contains 17 residues. As DNA, the CDR3 is TGTGCCAGCAGCTTAAATGTTGGGGCCCCCGGGAGGATTGAAGCTTTCTTT. This sequence encodes CASSLNVGAPGRIEAFF.